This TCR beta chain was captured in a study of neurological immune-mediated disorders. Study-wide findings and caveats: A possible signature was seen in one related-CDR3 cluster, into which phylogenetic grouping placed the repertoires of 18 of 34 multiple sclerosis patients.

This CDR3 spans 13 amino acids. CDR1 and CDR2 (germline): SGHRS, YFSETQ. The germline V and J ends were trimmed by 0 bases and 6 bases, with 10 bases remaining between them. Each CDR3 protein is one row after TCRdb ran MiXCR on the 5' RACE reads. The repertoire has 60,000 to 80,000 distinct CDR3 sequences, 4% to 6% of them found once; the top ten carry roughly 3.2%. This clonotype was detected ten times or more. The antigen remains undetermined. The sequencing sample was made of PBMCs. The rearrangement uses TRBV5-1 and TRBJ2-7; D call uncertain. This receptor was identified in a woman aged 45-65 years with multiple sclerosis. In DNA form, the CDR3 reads TGCGCCAGCAGCTTGGGATCCGGGCCCGAGCAGTACTTC. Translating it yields CASSLGSGPEQYF.